This entry is about one T cell receptor (beta chain). What it binds is not known. At one boundary the junction diverges from the germline segment, which might be a read error. The CDR3 consists of 13 residues. Germline values: CDR1 SGHAT, CDR2 FQNNGV. The data are from a study of blood T cells in healthy people across ages. Study-wide results and caveats: The study could not conclusively compare naive and antigen-experienced cells, given its unsorted PBMCs.

The authors ran a second PCR of about 6 to 11 cycles using a sample-barcoded 5' primer and a J-beta primer mix. TCRdb recomputed calls from the 5' RACE reads with MiXCR, one row per CDR3 protein. In the table there are about 770,000 distinct CDR3 sequences, 44% of which are singletons. V is TRBV11-2 and J is TRBJ1-2; unclear D gene. Input material: blood. This TCR was sampled from a man between 60 and 70 years old in good health. The CDR3 DNA sequence: TGTGCCAGCAGCTCTACGGGAATCTATGGCTGCACCTTC. This encodes CASSSTGIYGCTF.